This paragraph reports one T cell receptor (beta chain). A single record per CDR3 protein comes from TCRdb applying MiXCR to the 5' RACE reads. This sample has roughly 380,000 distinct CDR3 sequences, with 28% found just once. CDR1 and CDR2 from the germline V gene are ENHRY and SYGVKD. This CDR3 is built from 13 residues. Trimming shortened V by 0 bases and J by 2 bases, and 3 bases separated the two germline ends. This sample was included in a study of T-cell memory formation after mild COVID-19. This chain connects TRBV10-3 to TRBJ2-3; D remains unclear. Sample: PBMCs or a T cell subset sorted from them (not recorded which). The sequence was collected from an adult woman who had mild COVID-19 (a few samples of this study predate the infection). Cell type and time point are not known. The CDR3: CAISESATDTQYF. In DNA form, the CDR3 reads TGTGCCATCAGTGAGTCAGCCACAGATACGCAGTATTTT.